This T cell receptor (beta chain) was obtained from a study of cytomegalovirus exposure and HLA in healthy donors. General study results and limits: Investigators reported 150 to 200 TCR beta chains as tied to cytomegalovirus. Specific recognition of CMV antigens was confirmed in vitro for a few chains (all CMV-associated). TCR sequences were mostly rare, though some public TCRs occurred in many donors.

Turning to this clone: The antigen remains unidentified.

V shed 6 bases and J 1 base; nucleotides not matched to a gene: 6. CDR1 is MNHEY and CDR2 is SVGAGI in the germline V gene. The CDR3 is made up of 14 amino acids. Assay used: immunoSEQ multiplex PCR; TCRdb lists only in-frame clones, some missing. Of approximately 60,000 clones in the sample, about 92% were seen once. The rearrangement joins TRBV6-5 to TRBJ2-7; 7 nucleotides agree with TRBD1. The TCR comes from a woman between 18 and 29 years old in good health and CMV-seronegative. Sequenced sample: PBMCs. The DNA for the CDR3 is TGTGCCAGCAGCAGACAGGGTAAATCCTACGAGCAGTACTTC. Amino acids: CASSRQGKSYEQYF.